This T cell receptor (beta chain) is drawn from a study of Ad26.COV2.S vaccination and SARS-CoV-2 variants. Study details: By the intramuscular route, Ad26.COV2.S was given once, or twice 56 days apart. Notes on the study in general: For non-spike TCRs, breadth in vaccine recipients resembled that in placebo recipients. Vaccine recipients surpassed placebo recipients in spike-specific TCR breadth.

The treatment is: around 19 received Ad26.COV2.S at low or high dose, single or two shots; about 5 received placebo; per-sample allocation not given. After the first vaccine or placebo injection, samples were drawn on day 63. It was an adult aged 18-55 years in Boston who was the donor. Concerning this clone itself: Its antigen is not known.

TCRdb's copy holds only in-frame clones and misses some; the assay was immunoSEQ multiplex PCR. This table holds about 440,000 clones, approximately 88% found once. Germline CDR1 SQVTM, CDR2 ANQGSEA. V gave up 4 bases and J gave up 5 bases, with 11 bases separating them. This CDR3 comprises 12 residues. V usage is TRBV29-1 and J usage is TRBJ1-2, with D maybe TRBD1 (5 bases). The source of this sequence is a person aged 18-65 years who received the Ad26.COV2.S COVID-19 vaccine or a placebo. This sample comprised peripheral blood, obtained in a trial of Ad26.COV2.S vaccine versus placebo. CDR3 sequence (DNA): TGCAGCGTTGCCAGGGCTGAATATGGCTACACCTTC. Translated, it gives CSVARAEYGYTF.